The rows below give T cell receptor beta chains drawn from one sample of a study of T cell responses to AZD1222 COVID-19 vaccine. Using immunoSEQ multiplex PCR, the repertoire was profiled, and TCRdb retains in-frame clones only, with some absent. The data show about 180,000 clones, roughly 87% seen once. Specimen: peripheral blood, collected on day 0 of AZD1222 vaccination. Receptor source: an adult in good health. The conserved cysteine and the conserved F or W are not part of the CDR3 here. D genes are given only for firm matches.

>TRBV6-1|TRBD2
ASNERGLGIGRGQETQY
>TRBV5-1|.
ASANQGSSYEQY
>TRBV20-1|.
SARLGGPQH
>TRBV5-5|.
ASSLEAANSPLH
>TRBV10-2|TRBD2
ASSRWAGVSGSEQF
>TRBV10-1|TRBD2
ASSPGTSGNHEQF
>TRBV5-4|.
ASSLMVSGSNYGYT
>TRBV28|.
ASSLGQNYNEQF
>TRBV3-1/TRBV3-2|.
ASSRRTGNTEAF
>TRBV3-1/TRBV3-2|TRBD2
ASSRSGTKVRQF
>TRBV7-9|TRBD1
ASSSRDRQQRVEF
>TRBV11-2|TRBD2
ASSLRVAGGDEQY
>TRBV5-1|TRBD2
ASRSPSGRAYNEQF